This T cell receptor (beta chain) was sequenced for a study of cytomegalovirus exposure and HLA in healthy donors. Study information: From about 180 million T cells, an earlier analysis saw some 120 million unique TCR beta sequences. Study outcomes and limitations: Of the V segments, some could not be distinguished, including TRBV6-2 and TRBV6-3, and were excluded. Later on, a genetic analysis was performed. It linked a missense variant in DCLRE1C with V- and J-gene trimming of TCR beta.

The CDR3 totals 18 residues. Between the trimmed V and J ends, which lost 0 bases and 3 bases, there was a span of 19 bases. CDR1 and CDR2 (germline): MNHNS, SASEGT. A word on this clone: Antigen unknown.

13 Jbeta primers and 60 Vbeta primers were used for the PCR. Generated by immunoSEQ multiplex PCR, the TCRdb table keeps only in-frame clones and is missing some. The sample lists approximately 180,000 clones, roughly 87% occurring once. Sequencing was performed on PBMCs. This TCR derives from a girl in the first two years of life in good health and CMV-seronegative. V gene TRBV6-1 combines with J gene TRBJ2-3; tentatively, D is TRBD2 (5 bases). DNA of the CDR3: TGTGCCAGCAGTGAAGCGCCCCTAGCCCAAAAGGATACAGATACGCAGTATTTT. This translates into CASSEAPLAQKDTDTQYF.